This entry lists 15 T cell receptor beta chains sequenced from one sample in a study of cytomegalovirus exposure and HLA in healthy donors. The protocol was immunoSEQ multiplex PCR, while the TCRdb copy is restricted to in-frame clones and leaves out a portion. The profile covers approximately 100,000 clones, with 80% to 95% appearing a single time and about 1.1% taken by the ten largest. The sequenced sample was PBMCs. These receptors were collected from a young woman in good health and CMV-seropositive.

The chain has TRBV10-3 and TRBJ2-7, with D possibly TRBD1 on 5 matching bases. The germline V gene encodes CDR1 ENHRY and CDR2 SYGVKD. V was trimmed by 10 bases and J by 0 bases, leaving 13 bases between them. The CDR3 runs to 13 residues. The CDR3 loop reads CASKSDSSYEQYF. The CDR3 DNA follows: TGTGCCAGCAAATCCGACAGCTCCTACGAGCAGTACTTC.

The chain couples TRBV16 to TRBJ2-1, with D possibly matching TRBD2 (6 bases). This CDR3 contains 15 residues. With 3 bases removed from V and 0 bases from J, the gap between germline ends came to 9 bases. CDR1 and CDR2 (germline): KGHSY, FQNENV. This chain's CDR3 is CASSQGGGSYNEQFF. CDR3 DNA sequence: TGTGCCAGCAGCCAGGGGGGAGGCTCCTACAATGAGCAGTTCTTC.

This chain connects TRBV6-4 to TRBJ2-1; 9 bases are a match to TRBD2. Per the germline V gene, CDR1 is MRHNA and CDR2 is SNTAGT. The CDR3 contains 14 residues. The V and J ends lost 4 bases and 8 bases, in that order; junction bases with no gene match: 6. The DNA of the CDR3 is TGTGCCAGCAGTGCCCGTAGCGGGGGCGATGAGCAGTTCTTC. Its protein product is CASSARSGGDEQFF.

V is TRBV6-6 and J is TRBJ1-5; TRBD1 matches 10 bases. CDR3 length: 16 residues. Germline assignment: CDR1 MNHNY and CDR2 SVGAGI (reference sequence). J lost 3 bases, V lost 6 bases, and 8 bases had no gene match. Here the CDR3 reads CASSPGTGATNQPQHF. CDR3 sequence (DNA): TGTGCCAGCAGCCCGGGGACAGGGGCTACCAATCAGCCCCAGCATTTT.

The chain links TRBV4-3 to TRBJ2-3, with 10 nucleotides matching TRBD2. Germline V lookup: CDR1 LGHNA, CDR2 YSLEER. CDR3 length equals 16 residues. Trimming cost V 2 bases and J 4 bases; bases outside gene matches: 6. This CDR3 reads CASSQLAGEGADTQYF. CDR3 nucleotides: TGCGCCAGCAGCCAACTAGCGGGAGAGGGGGCAGATACGCAGTATTTT.

The chain uses TRBV2 and TRBJ1-4; the D gene is possibly TRBD1 (5 bases). The CDR3 runs to 13 residues. The V and J ends lost 7 bases and 5 bases respectively, with 11 bases between them. Germline V gene sequence: CDR1 SNHLY, CDR2 FYNNEI. Here the CDR3 DNA reads TGTGCCAGCATGGACGGGGGAAATGAAAAACTGTTTTTT. It yields the protein CASMDGGNEKLFF.

The chain uses TRBV7-9 and TRBJ1-1; D call uncertain. The CDR3 consists of 14 residues. CDR1 and CDR2 from the germline V gene are SEHNR and FQNEAQ (reference sequence). V dropped 3 bases and J dropped 6 bases, with 14 bases sitting between them. The CDR3 here is CASSLDGNLSEAFF. CDR3 DNA: TGTGCCAGCAGCTTGGACGGGAACCTCTCTGAAGCTTTCTTT.

The V gene is TRBV28, the J gene TRBJ2-7; 7 nucleotides match TRBD2. There are 16 residues in the CDR3. Germline lookup yields CDR1 MDHEN and CDR2 SYDVKM. V dropped 5 bases and J dropped 4; count of bases not matched to a gene: 14. The CDR3 here is CASSLPITGGPYEQYF. Here the CDR3 DNA reads TGTGCCAGCAGTCTCCCAATAACGGGGGGTCCGTACGAGCAGTACTTC. The variable domain in full, with the rest retrieved from reference TRBV28 and TRBJ2-7, is DVKVTQSSRYLVKRTGEKVFLECVQDMDHENMFWYRQDPGLGLRLIYFSYDVKMKEKGDIPEGYSVSREKKERFSLILESASTNQTSMYLCASSLPITGGPYEQYFGPGTRLTVT.

Here the CDR3 reads CASSPISGLSGELFF. CDR3 nucleotide sequence: TGTGCCAGCTCACCAATATCAGGGTTGTCCGGGGAGCTGTTTTTT. The chain joins TRBV18 to TRBJ2-2, with a weak D call TRBD1 (5 bases). The length of the CDR3 is 15 residues. Germline CDR1 and CDR2: KGHSH and LQKENI. With 2 bases removed from V and 6 bases from J, the gap between germline ends came to 13 bases. Full variable domain (missing parts from reference TRBV18 and TRBJ2-2): NAGVMQNPRHLVRRRGQEARLRCSPMKGHSHVYWYRQLPEEGLKFMVYLQKENIIDESGMPKERFSAEFPKEGPSILRIQQVVRGDSAAYFCASSPISGLSGELFFGEGSRLTVL.

This rearrangement joins TRBV18 to TRBJ2-2; the D gene is possibly TRBD1 (6 bases). Deletions cut 1 base from V and 1 base from J, with 13 bases between. CDR3 size: 17 residues. Per germline, CDR1 KGHSH and CDR2 LQKENI. The CDR3 protein is CASSPQQGQLNTGELFF. The CDR3 DNA sequence: TGTGCCAGCTCACCACAACAGGGTCAGCTGAACACCGGGGAGCTGTTTTTT.

The chain links TRBV12-5 to TRBJ2-2; 10 nucleotides align to TRBD2. Unmatched junction bases numbered 10, after V lost 0 bases and J lost 6 bases. The V gene's germline CDR1 is LGHNT and CDR2 FRNRAP. The CDR3 loop spans 18 amino acids. CDR3 amino acids: CASGLVLQREGGPGELFF. The CDR3, as DNA: TGTGCTAGTGGTTTGGTATTGCAGCGGGAGGGCGGCCCCGGGGAGCTGTTTTTT.

This sequence joins TRBV9 and TRBJ1-5; 7 positions agree with TRBD1. V gave up 1 base and J gave up 7 bases; unmatched junction bases: 8. The germline V gene has CDR1 SGDLS and CDR2 YYNGEE. The CDR3 extends over 15 amino acids. CDR3 sequence: CASSVREGADQPQHF. Written as DNA, the CDR3 is TGTGCCAGCAGCGTACGGGAGGGGGCCGACCAGCCCCAGCATTTT.

The chain joins TRBV7-7 to TRBJ2-5; 11 bases align to TRBD1. Germline-derived CDR1 and CDR2 are SSHAT and FNYEAQ (reference sequence). The J segment lost 4 bases and the V segment lost 1 base, leaving 8 bases of the junction unmatched. CDR3 length: 17 residues. CDR3 region: CASSLGGTGGRGETQYF. In DNA, the CDR3 is TGTGCCAGCAGCTTAGGAGGGACAGGGGGGCGAGGAGAGACCCAGTACTTC. The full variable domain, its missing parts supplied by reference TRBV7-7 and TRBJ2-5, is GAGVSQSPRYKVTKRGQDVTLRCDPISSHATLYWYQQALGQGPEFLTYFNYEAQPDKSGLPSDRFSAERPEGSISTLTIQRTEQRDSAMYRCASSLGGTGGRGETQYFGPGTRLLVL.

The genes are TRBV29-1 and TRBJ2-5, with a tentative D call TRBD1 (5 bases). The ends were cut back, 2 bases at V and 6 bases at J, with 19 bases in the middle. The CDR3 spans 15 residues. Per germline, CDR1 SQVTM and CDR2 ANQGSEA. In DNA, the CDR3 is TGCAGCGTTGAACCGGGCAGGGAAGTGATGAAGACCCAGTACTTC. Translation gives CSVEPGREVMKTQYF.

The chain combines TRBV7-2 with TRBJ1-1, with 8 nucleotides matching TRBD1. J was trimmed by 1 base and V by 5 bases; bases with no gene match: 6. The germline CDR1 and CDR2 sequences are SGHTA and FQGNSA. CDR3 length: 15 residues. In nucleotides, the CDR3 is TGTGCCAGCAGCACCCGGACAGGGAGGAACACTGAAGCTTTCTTT. Encoded protein: CASSTRTGRNTEAFF.